Listed below are T cell receptor beta chains from one sample, sequenced in a study of shared T cell receptors in the human thymus. Produced via immunoSEQ multiplex PCR; TCRdb's table is partial and in-frame only. The sample has roughly 560,000 clones; about four fifths are singletons. The data also belong to a second study, concerning human thymus T cells.

Sequenced input: thymocytes. These receptor sequences come from a boy under two years old with a congenital heart defect. The CDR3 runs from the conserved cysteine through the conserved F or W. A D gene is named only where the DNA matches it firmly. Clone size, where shown, is once, few, many, or a class for clones that have expanded.

d_gene | j_gene | v_gene | abundance | CDR3nt | CDR3aa
NA | TRBJ2-3 | TRBV12-2 | NA | TGTGCAAGTCGCTCCCAGGGGGCTGTCAGGGGCAGCACAGATACGCAGTATTTT | CASRSQGAVRGSTDTQYF
TRBD2 | TRBJ2-1 | TRBV6-1 | NA | TGTGCCAGCAGTGAAGGGGGACTAGCCTACAATGAGCAGTTCTTC | CASSEGGLAYNEQFF
TRBD2 | TRBJ2-7 | TRBV15 | NA | TGTGCCACCAGCAGAGATCCCCTGTTGACTAGCGGAGGGGGTTGCAACGAGCAGTACTTC | CATSRDPLLTSGGGCNEQYF
NA | TRBJ1-3 | TRBV19 | NA | TGTGCCAGTAGTACGATTATCGCAGGACAGCCCTCTGGAAACACCATATATTTT | CASSTIIAGQPSGNTIYF
TRBD2 | TRBJ2-4 | TRBV27 | once | TGTGCCAGCAGTCCGATCGGAATAGCGGGAAGGCTTGGGGTAGCCAAAAACATTCAGTACTTC | CASSPIGIAGRLGVAKNIQYF
TRBD2 | TRBJ2-1 | TRBV7-9 | NA | TGTGCCAGCAGCCCGCCTGGACTAGCGGGCCCCCACAATGAGCAGTTCTTC | CASSPPGLAGPHNEQFF
NA | TRBJ1-2 | TRBV28 | NA | TGTGCCAGCAGTTTCAGGGAACCTCACTGGGTCTACACCTTC | CASSFREPHWVYTF
TRBD1 | TRBJ1-1 | TRBV19 | NA | TGTGCCAGTAGTAGTCGACAGGGGCGGAACACTGAAGCTTTCTTT | CASSSRQGRNTEAFF
NA | TRBJ2-3 | TRBV2 | once | TGTGCCAGCAGTGAGGCTGCTGGAGATACGCAGTATTTT | CASSEAAGDTQYF
NA | TRBJ1-1 | TRBV5-4 | NA | TGTGCCAGCAGCTTGTTGGGGGGGAGGGCTTTCTTT | CASSLLGGRAFF
NA | TRBJ1-6 | TRBV6-1 | NA | TGTGCCAGCAACTGTTCGGGTTATGGTTCACCCCTCCACTTT | CASNCSGYGSPLHF
NA | TRBJ2-1 | TRBV14 | NA | TGTGCCAGCAGCCCCAGAGGACAGAGATACAATGAGCAGTTCTTC | CASSPRGQRYNEQFF
TRBD1 | TRBJ2-7 | TRBV4-1 | NA | TGCGCCAGCAGCCAAGAGGCAGGGGGCTCCTACGAGCAGTACTTC | CASSQEAGGSYEQYF
TRBD2 | TRBJ2-7 | TRBV7-9 | few | TGTGCCAGCAGCGTTAGTGGGACTAGCGGGTGGAGCTCCTACGAGCAGTACTTC | CASSVSGTSGWSSYEQYF
NA | TRBJ1-2 | TRBV30 | few | TGTGCCTGGAGTGTAGCCGACGGCGCGGACTATGGCTACACCTTC | CAWSVADGADYGYTF
NA | TRBJ1-2 | TRBV4-1 | NA | TGCGCCAGCAGCCAAGATCCCAAAACCCCTTCCCTAGACAGCATTAACTATGGCTACACCTTC | CASSQDPKTPSLDSINYGYTF
NA | TRBJ1-4 | TRBV19 | NA | TGTGCCAGTAGTATGGCGTCAGGATTTGAAAAACTGTTTTTT | CASSMASGFEKLFF
TRBD1 | TRBJ2-7 | TRBV6-5 | NA | TGTGCCAGCAGTCGACAGGGGACCTACGAGCAGTACTTC | CASSRQGTYEQYF
NA | TRBJ2-7 | TRBV9 | NA | TGTGCCAGCAGCGTAGGGTCTCCAGAGGAGGACCCCTACGAGCAGTACTTC | CASSVGSPEEDPYEQYF
TRBD2 | TRBJ2-7 | TRBV6-5 | NA | TGTGCCAGCAGTCGTCTAGCGGGAGGCCACGAGCAGTACTTC | CASSRLAGGHEQYF
TRBD1 | TRBJ2-7 | TRBV30 | NA | TGTGCCTGGAGCCAACAGGGGCGGGAGCAGTACTTC | CAWSQQGREQYF
TRBD2 | TRBJ2-3 | TRBV7-6 | NA | TGTGCCAGCAGCTTCGGACTAGCGGGAGTACGAGATACGCAGTATTTT | CASSFGLAGVRDTQYF
TRBD1 | TRBJ2-5 | TRBV7-8 | once | TGTGCCAGCAGCTTAGTACAGGGGGCGCCCCAAGAGACCCAGTACTTC | CASSLVQGAPQETQYF
NA | TRBJ2-5 | TRBV15 | NA | TGTGCCACCAGCAGAGTGGCGCCAGGGCAAGAGACCCAGTACTTC | CATSRVAPGQETQYF
TRBD2 | TRBJ2-1 | TRBV27 | once | TGTGCCAGCAGTTTCCGGCCTGGGGTAGCGGGGGAATCCTACAATGAGCAGTTCTTC | CASSFRPGVAGESYNEQFF
TRBD1 | TRBJ1-4 | TRBV6-1 | NA | TGTGCCAGCACCTTGACAGGGGGCAATGAAAAACTGTTTTTT | CASTLTGGNEKLFF
TRBD2 | TRBJ2-7 | TRBV5-1 | once | TGCGCCAGCAGCTTGGATGGGACTAGCGGGAGTAGCACCTACGAGCAGTACTTC | CASSLDGTSGSSTYEQYF
TRBD2 | TRBJ2-7 | TRBV7-6 | NA | TGTGCCAGCAGCTTATCTAGCGGGAGGGCGACACCCCACGAGCAGTACTTC | CASSLSSGRATPHEQYF
TRBD2 | TRBJ2-7 | TRBV7-2 | NA | TGTGCCAGCAGCCCCCGGACTAGCGGGAGTCTCGGTACCTACGAGCAGTACTTC | CASSPRTSGSLGTYEQYF
NA | TRBJ2-7 | TRBV5-4 | NA | TGTGCCAGCAGCGTAAACAACCAAGCGGCGGGCGTCTACGAGCAGTACTTC | CASSVNNQAAGVYEQYF
NA | TRBJ2-7 | TRBV14 | NA | TGTGCCAGCAGCCAATCGGCCAGGGAGCAGTACTTC | CASSQSAREQYF
NA | TRBJ2-1 | TRBV7-9 | NA | TGTGCCAGCAGCCGCGGCCGGGACTGGATATACAATGAGCAGTTCTTC | CASSRGRDWIYNEQFF
NA | TRBJ2-3 | TRBV4-3 | NA | TGCGCCAGCAGCCAAGAGGGCAGTCCTAGCACAGATACGCAGTATTTT | CASSQEGSPSTDTQYF
NA | TRBJ2-7 | TRBV28 | NA | TGTGCCAGCAGCCAGGACAGCTCCTACGAGCAGTACTTC | CASSQDSSYEQYF
TRBD1 | TRBJ1-5 | TRBV15 | NA | TGTGCCACCAGCACTGGGACAGGGGGAAGCAATCAGCCCCAGCATTTT | CATSTGTGGSNQPQHF
TRBD2 | TRBJ2-7 | TRBV10-2 | NA | TGCGCCAGCAGGCCCAGACTAGCGGGAGTGTACGAGCAGTACTTC | CASRPRLAGVYEQYF
TRBD1 | TRBJ1-1 | TRBV14 | NA | TGTGCCAGCAGCCAAGATGGGGGACAGGGGAAGGTCGGTGAAGCTTTCTTT | CASSQDGGQGKVGEAFF
TRBD2 | TRBJ2-7 | TRBV9 | NA | TGTGCCAGCAGCCCGAGGACTAGCAGCTACGAGCAGTACTTC | CASSPRTSSYEQYF
TRBD1 | TRBJ1-1 | TRBV7-2 | NA | TGTGCCAGCAGCACCCGCGGGACAGGGGACACTGAAGCTTTCTTT | CASSTRGTGDTEAFF
NA | TRBJ2-3 | TRBV4-2 | few | TGTGCCAGCAGCCAAGATAATGGGCCCTCGGCAGATACGCAGTATTTT | CASSQDNGPSADTQYF